This is a list of T cell receptor delta chains from one sample in a study of gamma-delta chains in newborns, infants, children. TCRdb processed the reads again with the CATT caller. Altogether a few thousand delta-chain clones are present, 6.2% being singletons, with the ten largest covering approximately 16%. The specimen was blood. These receptors were collected from a child who was a newborn, infant or young child, either healthy, febrile or measles-vaccinated (not recorded which). Both conserved end residues are part of each CDR3. The order of the fields is V gene, clone size, J gene, D gene, CDR3 protein, CDR3 DNA. The D gene is left open where the match is weak. Where a row states a size, it is once, few, many or the class of an expanded clone; other rows omit it.

V gene: TRDV2
clone size: -
J gene: TRDJ2
D gene: -
CDR3 protein: CACDKRGDPLLTAQLFF
CDR3 DNA: TGTGCCTGTGACAAAAGGGGGGACCCCCTTTTGACAGCACAACTCTTCTTT

V gene: TRDV2
clone size: few
J gene: TRDJ3
D gene: -
CDR3 protein: CACDTGAASWDTRQMFF
CDR3 DNA: TGTGCCTGTGACACGGGGGCCGCGTCCTGGGACACCCGACAGATGTTTTTC

V gene: TRDV2
clone size: -
J gene: TRDJ3
D gene: TRDD3
CDR3 protein: CACDTVLGALSRDTRQMFF
CDR3 DNA: TGTGCCTGTGACACAGTACTGGGGGCCCTCTCCCGGGACACCCGACAGATGTTTTTC

V gene: TRDV2
clone size: -
J gene: TRDJ2
D gene: TRDD3
CDR3 protein: CACGPLRELGDTPMTAQLFF
CDR3 DNA: TGTGCCTGTGGCCCGTTGAGAGAACTGGGGGATACCCCGATGACAGCACAACTCTTCTTT

V gene: TRDV2
clone size: -
J gene: TRDJ3
D gene: TRDD3
CDR3 protein: CACDHVLGVSWDTRQMFF
CDR3 DNA: TGTGCCTGTGACCACGTACTGGGGGTATCCTGGGACACCCGACAGATGTTTTTC

V gene: TRDV1
clone size: few
J gene: TRDJ1
D gene: TRDD3
CDR3 protein: CALGGSYWGIRNTDKLIF
CDR3 DNA: TGTGCTCTTGGGGGGAGTTACTGGGGGATAAGGAACACCGATAAACTCATCTTT

V gene: TRDV2
clone size: few
J gene: TRDJ3
D gene: TRDD3
CDR3 protein: CACDTGGYGSRDTRQMFF
CDR3 DNA: TGTGCCTGTGACACCGGGGGATACGGCTCCAGGGACACCCGACAGATGTTTTTC

V gene: TRAV29/DV5
clone size: -
J gene: TRDJ1
D gene: -
CDR3 protein: CAASAEPTNTDKLIF
CDR3 DNA: TGTGCAGCAAGCGCCGAGCCTACCAACACCGATAAACTCATCTTT

V gene: TRDV2
clone size: medium-sized
J gene: TRDJ2
D gene: -
CDR3 protein: CACDTWGLTAQLFF
CDR3 DNA: TGTGCCTGTGACACCTGGGGACTGACAGCACAACTCTTCTTT

V gene: TRDV2
clone size: few
J gene: TRDJ1
D gene: TRDD3
CDR3 protein: CACDTNYVGSTGGLGRLIF
CDR3 DNA: TGTGCCTGTGACACCAACTATGTTGGGAGTACTGGGGGACTGGGGAGGCTCATCTTT

V gene: TRDV2
clone size: few
J gene: TRDJ3
D gene: -
CDR3 protein: CACDTGGGLSWDTRQMFF
CDR3 DNA: TGTGCCTGTGACACCGGTGGGGGCCTCTCCTGGGACACCCGACAGATGTTTTTC

V gene: TRDV2
clone size: -
J gene: TRDJ3
D gene: TRDD3
CDR3 protein: CACDTMDGGYAWDTRQMFF
CDR3 DNA: TGCGCCTGTGACACCATGGATGGGGGATACGCCTGGGACACCCGACAGATGTTTTTC

V gene: TRDV2
clone size: -
J gene: TRDJ3
D gene: TRDD3
CDR3 protein: CACDVLGDTLQSWDTRQMFF
CDR3 DNA: TGTGCCTGTGACGTACTGGGGGATACGCTCCAGTCCTGGGACACCCGACAGATGTTTTTC

V gene: TRDV2
clone size: few
J gene: TRDJ3
D gene: TRDD3
CDR3 protein: CACDYTGGHLSWDTRQMFF
CDR3 DNA: TGTGCCTGTGACTATACTGGGGGACACCTCTCCTGGGACACCCGACAGATGTTTTTC

V gene: TRAV29/DV5
clone size: few
J gene: TRDJ1
D gene: TRDD3
CDR3 protein: CAASVGGVLGPRDKLIF
CDR3 DNA: TGTGCAGCAAGCGTAGGGGGGGTACTGGGGCCTCGCGATAAACTCATCTTT

V gene: TRDV2
clone size: few
J gene: TRDJ3
D gene: -
CDR3 protein: CACDTGGFSSWDTRQMFF
CDR3 DNA: TGTGCCTGTGACACTGGGGGTTTCAGCTCCTGGGACACCCGACAGATGTTTTTC

V gene: TRDV2
clone size: medium-sized
J gene: TRDJ2
D gene: TRDD3
CDR3 protein: CACDTVLLGDTTAQLFF
CDR3 DNA: TGTGCCTGTGACACCGTCCTACTGGGGGACACGACAGCACAACTCTTCTTT

V gene: TRDV2
clone size: medium-sized
J gene: TRDJ3
D gene: TRDD3
CDR3 protein: CACDILGDSSWDTRQMFF
CDR3 DNA: TGTGCCTGTGACATACTGGGGGATAGCTCCTGGGACACCCGACAGATGTTTTTC

V gene: TRDV2
clone size: few
J gene: TRDJ2
D gene: TRDD3
CDR3 protein: CACDVLGALTAQLFF
CDR3 DNA: TGTGCCTGTGACGTACTGGGGGCCCTGACAGCACAACTCTTCTTT

V gene: TRDV2
clone size: medium-sized
J gene: TRDJ3
D gene: -
CDR3 protein: CACDTGGPSSWDTRQMFF
CDR3 DNA: TGTGCCTGTGACACCGGGGGGCCTAGCTCCTGGGACACCCGACAGATGTTTTTC

V gene: TRDV3
clone size: few
J gene: TRDJ1
D gene: TRDD3
CDR3 protein: CAFRDPILGDPYTDKLIF
CDR3 DNA: TGTGCCTTTAGGGACCCCATACTGGGGGATCCGTACACCGATAAACTCATCTTT

V gene: TRDV2
clone size: -
J gene: TRDJ3
D gene: TRDD3
CDR3 protein: CACDARYWGSRWWDTRQMFF
CDR3 DNA: TGTGCCTGTGACGCCCGGTACTGGGGGAGCCGATGGTGGGACACCCGACAGATGTTTTTC

V gene: TRDV2
clone size: medium-sized
J gene: TRDJ2
D gene: TRDD3
CDR3 protein: CACDPLLGDTAQLFF
CDR3 DNA: TGTGCCTGTGACCCCCTACTGGGGGATACAGCACAACTCTTCTTT

V gene: TRDV2
clone size: medium-sized
J gene: TRDJ3
D gene: TRDD3
CDR3 protein: CACDTTGGYWDTRQMFF
CDR3 DNA: TGTGCCTGTGACACTACTGGGGGATACTGGGACACCCGACAGATGTTTTTC